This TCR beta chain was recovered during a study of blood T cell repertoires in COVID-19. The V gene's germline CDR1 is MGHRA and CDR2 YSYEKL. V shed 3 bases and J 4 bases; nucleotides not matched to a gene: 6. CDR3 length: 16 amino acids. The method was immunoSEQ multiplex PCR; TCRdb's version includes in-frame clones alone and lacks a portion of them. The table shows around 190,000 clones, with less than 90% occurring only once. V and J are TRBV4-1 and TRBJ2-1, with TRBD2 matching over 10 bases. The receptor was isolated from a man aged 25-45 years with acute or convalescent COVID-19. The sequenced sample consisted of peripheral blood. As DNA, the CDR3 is TGCGCCAGCAGCCAGTACGGGACTAGCGCATACAATGAGCAGTTCTTC. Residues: CASSQYGTSAYNEQFF.